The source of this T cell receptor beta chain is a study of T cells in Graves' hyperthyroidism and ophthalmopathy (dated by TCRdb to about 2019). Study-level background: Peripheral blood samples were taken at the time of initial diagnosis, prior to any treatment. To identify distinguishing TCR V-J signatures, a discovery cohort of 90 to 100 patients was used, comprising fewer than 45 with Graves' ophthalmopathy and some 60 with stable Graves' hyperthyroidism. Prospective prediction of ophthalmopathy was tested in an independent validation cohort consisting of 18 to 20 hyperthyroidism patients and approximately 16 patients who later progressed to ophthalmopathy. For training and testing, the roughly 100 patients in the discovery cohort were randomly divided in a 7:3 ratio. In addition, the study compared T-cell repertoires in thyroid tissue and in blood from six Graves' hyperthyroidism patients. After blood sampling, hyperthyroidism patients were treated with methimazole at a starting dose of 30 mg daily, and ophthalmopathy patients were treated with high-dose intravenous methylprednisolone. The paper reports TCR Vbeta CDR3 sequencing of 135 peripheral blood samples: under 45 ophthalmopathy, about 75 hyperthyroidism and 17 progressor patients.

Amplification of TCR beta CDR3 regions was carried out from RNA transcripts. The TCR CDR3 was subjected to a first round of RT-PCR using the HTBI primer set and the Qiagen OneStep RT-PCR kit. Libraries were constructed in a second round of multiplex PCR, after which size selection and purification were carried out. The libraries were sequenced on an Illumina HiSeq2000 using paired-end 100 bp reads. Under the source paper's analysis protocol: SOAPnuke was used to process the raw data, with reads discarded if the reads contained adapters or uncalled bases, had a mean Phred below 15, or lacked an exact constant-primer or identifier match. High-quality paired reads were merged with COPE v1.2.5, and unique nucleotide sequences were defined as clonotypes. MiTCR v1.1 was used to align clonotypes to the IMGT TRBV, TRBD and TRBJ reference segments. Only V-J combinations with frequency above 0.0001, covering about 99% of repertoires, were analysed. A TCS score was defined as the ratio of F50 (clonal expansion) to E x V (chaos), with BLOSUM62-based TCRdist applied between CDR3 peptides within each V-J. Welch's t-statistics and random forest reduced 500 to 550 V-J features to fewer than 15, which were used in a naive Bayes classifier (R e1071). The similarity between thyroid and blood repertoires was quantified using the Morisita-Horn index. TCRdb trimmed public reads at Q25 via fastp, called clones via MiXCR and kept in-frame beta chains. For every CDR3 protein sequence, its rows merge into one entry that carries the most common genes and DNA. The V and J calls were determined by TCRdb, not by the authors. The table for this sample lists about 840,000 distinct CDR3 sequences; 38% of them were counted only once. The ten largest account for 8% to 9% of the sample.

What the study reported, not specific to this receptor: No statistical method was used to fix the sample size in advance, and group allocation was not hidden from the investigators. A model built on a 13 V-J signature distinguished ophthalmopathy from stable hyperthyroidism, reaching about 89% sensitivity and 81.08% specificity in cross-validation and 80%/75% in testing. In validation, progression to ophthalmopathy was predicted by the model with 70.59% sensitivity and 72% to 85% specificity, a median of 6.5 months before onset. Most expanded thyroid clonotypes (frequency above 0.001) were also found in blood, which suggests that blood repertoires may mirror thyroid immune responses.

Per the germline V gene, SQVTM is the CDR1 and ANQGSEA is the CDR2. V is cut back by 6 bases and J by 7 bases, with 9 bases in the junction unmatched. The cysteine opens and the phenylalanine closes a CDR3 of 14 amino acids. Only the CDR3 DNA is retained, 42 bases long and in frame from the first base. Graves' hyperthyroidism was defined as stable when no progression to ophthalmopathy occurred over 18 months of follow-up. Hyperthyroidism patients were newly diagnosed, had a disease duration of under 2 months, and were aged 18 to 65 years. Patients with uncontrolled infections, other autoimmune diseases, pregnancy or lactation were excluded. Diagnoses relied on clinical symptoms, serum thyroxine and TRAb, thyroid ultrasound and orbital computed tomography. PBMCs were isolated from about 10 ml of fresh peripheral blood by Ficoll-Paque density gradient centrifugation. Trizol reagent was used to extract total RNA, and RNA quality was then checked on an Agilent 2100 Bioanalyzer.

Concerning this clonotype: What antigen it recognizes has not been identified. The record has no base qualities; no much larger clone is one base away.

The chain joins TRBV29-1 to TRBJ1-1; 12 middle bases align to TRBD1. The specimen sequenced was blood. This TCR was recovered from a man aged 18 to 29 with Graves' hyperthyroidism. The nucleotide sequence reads TGCAGCGTGACCCTGGGACAGGGGGCGGGTGAAGCTTTCTTT. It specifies CSVTLGQGAGEAFF.